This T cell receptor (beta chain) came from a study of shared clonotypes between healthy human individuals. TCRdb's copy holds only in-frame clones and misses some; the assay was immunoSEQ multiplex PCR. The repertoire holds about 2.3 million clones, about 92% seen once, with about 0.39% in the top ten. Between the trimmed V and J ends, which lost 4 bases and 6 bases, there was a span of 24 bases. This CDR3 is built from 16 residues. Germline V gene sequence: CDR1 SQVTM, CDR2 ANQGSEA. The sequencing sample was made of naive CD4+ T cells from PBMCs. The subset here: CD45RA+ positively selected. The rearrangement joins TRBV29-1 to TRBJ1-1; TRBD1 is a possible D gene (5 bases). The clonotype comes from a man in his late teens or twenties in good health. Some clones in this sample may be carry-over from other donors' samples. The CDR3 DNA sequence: TGCAGCGTTGCCATGAGGATTAGTGCGACAGCTCCTGAAGCTTTCTTT. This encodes CSVAMRISATAPEAFF.